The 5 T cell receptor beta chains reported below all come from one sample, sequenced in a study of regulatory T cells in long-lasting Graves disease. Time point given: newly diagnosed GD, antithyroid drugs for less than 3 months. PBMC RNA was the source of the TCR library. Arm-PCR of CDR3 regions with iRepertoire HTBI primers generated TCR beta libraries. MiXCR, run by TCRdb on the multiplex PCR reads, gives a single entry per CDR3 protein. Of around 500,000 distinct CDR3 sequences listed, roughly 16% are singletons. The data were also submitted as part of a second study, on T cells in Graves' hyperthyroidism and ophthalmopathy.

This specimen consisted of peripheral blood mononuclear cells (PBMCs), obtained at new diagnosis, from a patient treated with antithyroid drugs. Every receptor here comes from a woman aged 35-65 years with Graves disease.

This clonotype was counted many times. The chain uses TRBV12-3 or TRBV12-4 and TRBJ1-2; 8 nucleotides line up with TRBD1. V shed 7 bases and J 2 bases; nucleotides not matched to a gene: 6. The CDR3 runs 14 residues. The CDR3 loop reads CASTGTGDNYGYTF. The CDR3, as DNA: TGTGCCAGCACCGGGACAGGAGACAACTATGGCTACACCTTC.

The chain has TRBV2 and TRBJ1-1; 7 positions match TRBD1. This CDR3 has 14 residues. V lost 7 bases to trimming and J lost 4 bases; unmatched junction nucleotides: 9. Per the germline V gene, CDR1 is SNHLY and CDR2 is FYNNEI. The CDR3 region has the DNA TGTGCCAGCAACAACAGGGGATCGGGCACTGAAGCTTTCTTT. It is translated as CASNNRGSGTEAFF.

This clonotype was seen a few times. The CDR3 DNA reads TGTGCCAGCAGTCGGGGGGTAGTGAGCACAGATACGCAGTATTTT. Protein product: CASSRGVVSTDTQYF. The chain employs TRBV27 and TRBJ2-3; TRBD2 matches 7 bases. Trimming cost V 5 bases and J 0 bases; bases outside gene matches: 5. The CDR3 spans 15 residues. In germline, CDR1 is MNHEY, CDR2 SMNVEV (reference sequence).

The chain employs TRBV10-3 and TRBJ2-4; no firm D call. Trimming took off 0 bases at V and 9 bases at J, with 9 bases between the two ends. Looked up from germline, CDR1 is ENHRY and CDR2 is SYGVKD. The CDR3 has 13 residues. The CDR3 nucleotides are TGTGCCATCAGTGAGTCGCCGGGCGGCATTCAGTACTTC. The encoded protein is CAISESPGGIQYF.

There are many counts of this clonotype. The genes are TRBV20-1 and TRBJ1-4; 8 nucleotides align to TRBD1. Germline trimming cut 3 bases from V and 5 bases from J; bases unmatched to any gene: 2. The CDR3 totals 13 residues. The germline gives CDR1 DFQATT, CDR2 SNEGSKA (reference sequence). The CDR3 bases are TGCAGTGCTAGGGACAGGGTGAATGAAAAACTGTTTTTT. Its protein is CSARDRVNEKLFF.